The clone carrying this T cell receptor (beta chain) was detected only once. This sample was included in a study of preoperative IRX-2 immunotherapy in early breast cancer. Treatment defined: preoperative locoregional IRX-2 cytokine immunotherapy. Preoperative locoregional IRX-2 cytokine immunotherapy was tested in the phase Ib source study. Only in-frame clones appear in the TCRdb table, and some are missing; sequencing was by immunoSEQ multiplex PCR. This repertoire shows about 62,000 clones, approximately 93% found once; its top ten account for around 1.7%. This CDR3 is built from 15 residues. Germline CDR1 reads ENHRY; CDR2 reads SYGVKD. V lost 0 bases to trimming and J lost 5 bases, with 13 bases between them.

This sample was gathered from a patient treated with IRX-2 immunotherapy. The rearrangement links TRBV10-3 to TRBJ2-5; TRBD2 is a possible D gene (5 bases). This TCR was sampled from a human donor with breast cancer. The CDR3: CAISESAATWETQYF. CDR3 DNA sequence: TGTGCCATCAGTGAGTCAGCGGCGACCTGGGAGACCCAGTACTTC.